This TCR beta chain was retrieved from a study of blood T cell repertoires in COVID-19. Study summary: Specimens from acute and convalescent COVID-19 originated in the United States, Italy and Spain. From T cells, B-cell-depleted T cells, or PBMCs came the material, which was cDNA or gDNA.

The CDR3 sequence is 15 residues long. V was cut by 4 bases and J by 8 bases, with 21 bases left in between. CDR1 SGHDT and CDR2 YYEEEE come from the germline V gene. Original handling: Reference gene primer amplification in the assay estimated nucleated cell counts. Generated by immunoSEQ multiplex PCR, the TCRdb table keeps only in-frame clones and is missing some. For V, J and clone size, that table is used; D and trimming come from the DNA. The table has 130,000 to 150,000 clones, 70% to 90% seen once. What was sequenced was peripheral blood. V gene TRBV5-6 combines with J gene TRBJ1-1; D call uncertain. This receptor was taken from a human donor with acute or convalescent COVID-19. The donor label of this sample is uncertain. The CDR3 here is CASSAAGKLPTEAFF. DNA for the CDR3: TGTGCCAGCAGCGCCGCGGGGAAGCTACCCACCGAAGCTTTCTTT.